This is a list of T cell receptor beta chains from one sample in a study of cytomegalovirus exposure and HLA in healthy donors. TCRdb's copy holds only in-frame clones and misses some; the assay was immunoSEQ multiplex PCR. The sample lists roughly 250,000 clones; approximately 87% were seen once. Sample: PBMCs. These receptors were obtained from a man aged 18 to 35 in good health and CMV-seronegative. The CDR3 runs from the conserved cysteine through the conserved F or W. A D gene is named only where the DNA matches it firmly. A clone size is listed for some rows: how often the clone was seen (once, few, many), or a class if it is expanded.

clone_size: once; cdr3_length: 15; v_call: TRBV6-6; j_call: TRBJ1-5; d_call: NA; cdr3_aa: CASSFRQVSNQPQHF; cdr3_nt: TGTGCCAGCAGTTTCAGACAGGTTAGCAATCAGCCCCAGCATTTT
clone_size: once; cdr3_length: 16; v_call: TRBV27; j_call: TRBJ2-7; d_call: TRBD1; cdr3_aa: CASRKSTGTENYEQYF; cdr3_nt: TGTGCCAGCAGAAAATCTACCGGGACAGAGAACTACGAGCAGTACTTC
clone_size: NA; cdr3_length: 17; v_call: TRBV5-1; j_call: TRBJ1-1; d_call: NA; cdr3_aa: CASSLAPGREANTEAFF; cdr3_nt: TGCGCCAGCAGTTTAGCTCCGGGCCGGGAGGCGAACACTGAAGCTTTCTTT
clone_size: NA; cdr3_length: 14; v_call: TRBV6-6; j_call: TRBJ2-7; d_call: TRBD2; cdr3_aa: CASSYFGGGYEQYF; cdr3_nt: TGTGCCAGCAGTTACTTCGGGGGGGGCTACGAGCAGTACTTC
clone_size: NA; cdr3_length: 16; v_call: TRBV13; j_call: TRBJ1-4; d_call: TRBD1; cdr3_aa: CASSLGTVETNEKLFF; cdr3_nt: TGTGCCAGCAGCCTCGGGACAGTGGAGACTAATGAAAAACTGTTTTTT
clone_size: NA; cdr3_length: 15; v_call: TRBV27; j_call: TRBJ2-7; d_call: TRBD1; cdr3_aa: CASKPDRGISYEQYF; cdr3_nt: TGTGCCAGCAAACCTGACAGGGGCATATCCTACGAGCAGTACTTC
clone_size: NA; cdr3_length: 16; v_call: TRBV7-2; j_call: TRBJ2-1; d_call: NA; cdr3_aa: CASSFGSGSSYNEQFF; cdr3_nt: TGTGCCAGCAGCTTTGGTAGCGGTAGCTCCTACAATGAGCAGTTCTTC
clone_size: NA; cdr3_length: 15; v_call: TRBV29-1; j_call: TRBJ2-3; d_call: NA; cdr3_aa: CSVERGRSWADTQYF; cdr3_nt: TGCAGCGTTGAACGGGGGAGGTCATGGGCAGATACGCAGTATTTT
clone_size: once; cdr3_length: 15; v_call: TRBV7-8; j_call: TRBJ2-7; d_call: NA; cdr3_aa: CASSQAHGTSYEQYF; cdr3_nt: TGTGCCAGCAGCCAGGCCCACGGGACTTCCTACGAGCAGTACTTC
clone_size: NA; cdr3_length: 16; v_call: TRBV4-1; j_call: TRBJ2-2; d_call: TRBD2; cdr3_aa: CASRGGRGGDTGELFF; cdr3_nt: TGCGCCAGCAGAGGTGGGCGGGGGGGCGACACCGGGGAGCTGTTTTTT
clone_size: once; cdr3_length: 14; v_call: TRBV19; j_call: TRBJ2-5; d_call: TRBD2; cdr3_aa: CASSIPLAGQTQYF; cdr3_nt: TGTGCCAGTAGTATTCCCCTAGCGGGGCAGACCCAGTACTTC
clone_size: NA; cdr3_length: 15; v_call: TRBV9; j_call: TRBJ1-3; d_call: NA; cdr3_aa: CASSVADNSGNTIYF; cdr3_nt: TGTGCCAGCAGCGTAGCTGACAACTCTGGAAACACCATATATTTT
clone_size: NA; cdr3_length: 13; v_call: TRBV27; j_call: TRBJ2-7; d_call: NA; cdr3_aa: CASSSARTYEQYF; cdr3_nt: TGTGCCAGCAGTTCCGCCAGAACCTACGAGCAGTACTTC
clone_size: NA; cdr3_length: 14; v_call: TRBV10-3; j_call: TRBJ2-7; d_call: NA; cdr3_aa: CAISEIGHLYEQYF; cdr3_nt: TGTGCCATCAGTGAGATAGGACATCTATACGAGCAGTACTTC
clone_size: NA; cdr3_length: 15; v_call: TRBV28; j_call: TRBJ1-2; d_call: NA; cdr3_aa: CASSPRLRLNYGYTF; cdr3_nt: TGTGCCAGCAGCCCCCGGCTACGACTCAACTATGGCTACACCTTC
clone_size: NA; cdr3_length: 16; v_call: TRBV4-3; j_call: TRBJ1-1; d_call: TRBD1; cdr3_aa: CASSQDPDRENTEAFF; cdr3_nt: TGCGCCAGCAGCCAGGATCCGGACAGGGAGAACACTGAAGCTTTCTTT
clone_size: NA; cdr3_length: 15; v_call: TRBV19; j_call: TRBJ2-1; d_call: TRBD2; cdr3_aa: CASRRLAGGLHEQFF; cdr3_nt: TGTGCCAGTAGGCGACTAGCGGGGGGGCTACATGAGCAGTTCTTC